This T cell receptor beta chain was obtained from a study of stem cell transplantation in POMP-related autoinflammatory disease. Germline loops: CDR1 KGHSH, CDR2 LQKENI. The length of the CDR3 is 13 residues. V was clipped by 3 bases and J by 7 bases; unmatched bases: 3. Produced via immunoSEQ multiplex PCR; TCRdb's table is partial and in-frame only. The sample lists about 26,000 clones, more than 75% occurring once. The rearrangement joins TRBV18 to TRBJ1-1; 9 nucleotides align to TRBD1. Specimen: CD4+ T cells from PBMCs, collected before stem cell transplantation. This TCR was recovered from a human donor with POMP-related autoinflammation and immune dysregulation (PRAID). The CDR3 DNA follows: TGTGCCAGCTCACCCCGGACAGGGGATGAAGCTTTCTTT. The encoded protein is CASSPRTGDEAFF.